Listed here are 26 T cell receptor beta chains from one sample, sequenced in a study of T cells after yellow fever vaccination. One entry per CDR3 protein results from TCRdb running MiXCR on the 5' RACE reads. The sample has 620,000 or so distinct CDR3 sequences, about 12% seen once. The material sequenced was PBMCs, taken on the day of the yellow fever booster vaccination. The receptors were sampled from a man aged 25-40 years who received the YFV17D yellow fever vaccine.

There are a few counts of this clonotype. This chain uses TRBV28 with TRBJ2-2; 7 bases match TRBD1. Per germline, CDR1 MDHEN and CDR2 SYDVKM. Losses at the gene ends were 5 bases for V and 4 bases for J; bases not matched to a gene: 10. The CDR3 is 16 residues long. CDR3 amino acids: CASSLRQGQGTGELFF. The CDR3 DNA sequence: TGTGCCAGCAGTCTAAGACAGGGACAAGGCACCGGGGAGCTGTTTTTT.

This clonotype occurred a few times. This chain links TRBV12-5 with TRBJ2-7; a possible D gene is TRBD1 (6 bases). This CDR3 is 16 amino acids long. Trimming stripped 1 base from V and 0 bases from J, with 13 bases between. Germline V gives CDR1 LGHNT, CDR2 FRNRAP. The CDR3 DNA reads as TGTGCTAGTGGTTTGGACCGGGACAACCTCTCCTACGAGCAGTACTTC. As protein: CASGLDRDNLSYEQYF.

The gene calls are TRBV5-1 and TRBJ2-5; 9 bases map to TRBD1. V lost 0 bases, J lost 4 bases, and 4 bases stayed unmatched. Germline CDR1 and CDR2: SGHRS and YFSETQ. The CDR3 extends over 15 amino acids. The CDR3 coding sequence is TGCGCCAGCAGCTTGGAACAGGGGGCTACAGAGACCCAGTACTTC. Translating gives CASSLEQGATETQYF.

This chain joins TRBV6-5 and TRBJ1-5; D perhaps matches TRBD1 (5 bases). CDR3 length equals 15 residues. Germline values: CDR1 MNHEY, CDR2 SVGAGI. Trimming took 0 bases from V and 1 from J, leaving 7 bases between them. The CDR3 region has the DNA TGTGCCAGCAGTTACTCAGGGGCAAGCAATCAGCCCCAGCATTTT. It translates to CASSYSGASNQPQHF.

The J gene is TRBJ2-2, the V gene TRBV15; D ambiguous. This CDR3 is 14 amino acids long. CDR1 and CDR2 (germline): LNHNV, YYDKDF (reference sequence). V was trimmed by 0 bases and J by 7 bases, leaving 9 bases between them. The CDR3 is CATSRDKLIGELFF. The CDR3 nucleotides read TGTGCCACCAGCAGAGATAAGCTAATCGGGGAGCTGTTTTTT.

Ten or more counts support this clonotype. The chain carries TRBV29-1 and TRBJ2-2, with no clear D. The ends were cut back, 4 bases at V and 0 bases at J, with 9 bases in the middle. The CDR3 runs 14 residues. The germline CDR1 and CDR2 sequences are SQVTM and ANQGSEA. The DNA for the CDR3 is TGCAGCGTTGGTGTCCTTTCGAACACCGGGGAGCTGTTTTTT. This translates into CSVGVLSNTGELFF.

The V gene is TRBV6-1, the J gene TRBJ1-5; D possibly corresponds to TRBD1 (5 bases). This CDR3 is 15 amino acids long. Germline V gene lookup returns CDR1 MNHNS and CDR2 SASEGT. The V end was cut by 8 bases, the J end by 2 bases, with 16 bases between. DNA of the CDR3: TGTGCCAGCTCGTCCGGGGGGGGTGGCAATCAGCCCCAGCATTTT. It codes for CASSSGGGGNQPQHF.

This chain links TRBV7-9 with TRBJ2-5; TRBD1 aligns across 8 bases. Trimming at V came to 5 bases and at J to 2 bases, leaving 4 bases not matched to a gene. Germline V gives CDR1 SEHNR, CDR2 FQNEAQ (reference sequence). CDR3 length: 14 residues. The CDR3 sequence is CASSRDRRQETQYF. CDR3 nucleotides: TGTGCCAGCAGCCGGGACAGGCGACAAGAGACCCAGTACTTC. The full variable domain, with the rest looked up from reference TRBV7-9 and TRBJ2-5, is DTGVSQNPRHKITKRGQNVTFRCDPISEHNRLYWYRQTLGQGPEFLTYFQNEAQLEKSRLLSDRFSAERPKGSFSTLEIQRTEQGDSAMYLCASSRDRRQETQYFGPGTRLLVL.

In this sample, this clonotype turned up a few times. This chain connects TRBV7-7 to TRBJ2-1; weak D call: TRBD1 (7 bases). With 5 bases removed from V and 4 bases from J, the gap between germline ends came to 12 bases. CDR3 length equals 14 residues. Germline lookup yields CDR1 SSHAT and CDR2 FNYEAQ (reference sequence). The CDR3 DNA reads TGTGCCAGCAGCCCAGGGGGGACTTACAATGAGCAGTTCTTC. Translating it yields CASSPGGTYNEQFF.

This clonotype was recorded a few times. This sequence joins TRBV24-1 and TRBJ2-7; D gene ambiguous. Germline V gives CDR1 KGHDR, CDR2 SFDVKD. The V gene lost 1 base and the J gene lost 7 bases, with 4 bases spanning the gap. The CDR3 length is 11 residues. Here the CDR3 reads CATSDFFEQYF. The CDR3 DNA sequence: TGTGCCACCAGTGATTTCTTTGAGCAGTACTTC.

This clonotype turned up a few times. The CDR3 DNA reads TGTGCCAGCAGTTCTTCCGGGCCAGAGACGGGGGAGCTGTTTTTT. Translating it yields CASSSSGPETGELFF. The gene calls are TRBV12-3 or TRBV12-4 and TRBJ2-2; D remains ambiguous. This CDR3 region has 15 residues. V shed 4 bases and J shed 8 bases, with 17 bases lying between them.

This chain connects TRBV6-5 to TRBJ1-2, with a tentative D call TRBD1 (5 bases). V shed 3 bases and J shed 8 bases, with 28 bases lying between them. Looked up from germline, CDR1 is MNHEY and CDR2 is SVGAGI. The CDR3 length is 18 residues. In DNA form, the CDR3 reads TGTGCCAGCAGTTATTCACGATGGGCGGTCGACGGGGGGGGAGGCTACACCTTC. Its translation: CASSYSRWAVDGGGGYTF.

This clonotype was detected many times. The J gene is TRBJ2-1, the V gene TRBV29-1; TRBD2 is a possible D gene (5 bases). This CDR3 spans 10 amino acids. V was pared by 8 bases and J by 10 bases, with 12 bases between. The V gene's germline CDR1 is SQVTM and CDR2 ANQGSEA. Written as DNA, the CDR3 is TGCAGCTATTTAACGGGAGAGCAGTTCTTC. It yields the protein CSYLTGEQFF.

This clonotype was counted a few times. The rearrangement joins TRBV15 to TRBJ2-5, with a possible D match to TRBD2 (6 bases). This CDR3 contains 14 residues. Germline CDR1 is LNHNV and CDR2 is YYDKDF (reference sequence). V dropped 5 bases and J dropped 0 bases, with 10 bases sitting between them. The CDR3 bases are TGTGCCACCAGCCCGGCGGGGAACCAAGAGACCCAGTACTTC. Encoded protein: CATSPAGNQETQYF.

V is TRBV10-1 and J is TRBJ2-3; D remains unclear. Germline V gives CDR1 WNHNN, CDR2 SYGVQD (reference sequence). CDR3 size: 13 residues. The V gene lost 3 bases and the J gene lost 6 bases, with 10 bases spanning the gap. Written as DNA, the CDR3 is TGCGCCAGCAGTGACCATAACGTGGATACGCAGTATTTT. This codes for CASSDHNVDTQYF.

This clonotype appeared once. The gene calls are TRBV6-2 or TRBV6-3 and TRBJ2-7; 7 bases agree with TRBD1. The germline CDR1 and CDR2 sequences are MNHEY and SVGEGT. The CDR3 has 14 residues. J lost 5 bases, V lost 4 bases, and 8 bases had no gene match. CDR3 loop: CASSSMTGSNEQYF. In DNA, the CDR3 is TGTGCCAGCAGTTCCATGACAGGGTCCAACGAGCAGTACTTC.

This clonotype was observed a handful of times. V and J are TRBV10-3 and TRBJ2-1; maybe TRBD1 (6 bases). Germline CDR1 ENHRY, CDR2 SYGVKD. Trimming pared 4 bases from V and 1 base from J, leaving 11 bases between. This CDR3 region has 15 residues. The CDR3 is CAISGGQMSYNEQFF. In DNA, the CDR3 is TGTGCCATCAGTGGTGGACAGATGTCCTACAATGAGCAGTTCTTC.

The chain combines TRBV5-1 with TRBJ2-5; 7 nucleotides line up with TRBD1. The CDR3 runs 14 residues. The germline gives CDR1 SGHRS, CDR2 YFSETQ. The V and J ends lost 5 bases and 2 bases, in that order; junction bases with no gene match: 6. CDR3 nucleotides: TGCGCCAGCAGTTGGGGGACAGATCAAGAGACCCAGTACTTC. Translated, it gives CASSWGTDQETQYF.

This clonotype has at least ten counts. The rearrangement links TRBV4-3 to TRBJ2-3; TRBD2 agrees at 10 bases. CDR1 and CDR2 from the germline V gene are LGHNA and YSLEER. V dropped 6 bases and J dropped 6; count of bases not matched to a gene: 18. This CDR3 is 18 amino acids long. CDR3 nucleotides: TGCGCCAGCAGTCCAAGGCTAGCGGGAGTCGTTGGCAGGGATACGCAGTATTTT. It yields the protein CASSPRLAGVVGRDTQYF.

This clonotype has ten or more counts. The J gene is TRBJ2-5, the V gene TRBV7-9; D gene uncertain. The CDR3 is made up of 13 amino acids. Germline values: CDR1 SEHNR, CDR2 FQNEAQ (reference sequence). The V and J ends lost 3 bases and 4 bases respectively, with 9 bases between them. CDR3 protein: CASSFWSGETQYF. The DNA for the CDR3 is TGTGCCAGCAGCTTCTGGTCGGGAGAGACCCAGTACTTC.

The chain joins TRBV7-9 to TRBJ2-7; 10 bases line up with TRBD2. From germline, CDR1 is SEHNR and CDR2 FQNEAQ (reference sequence). V lost 5 bases and J lost 6; bases outside the gene matches: 7. The CDR3 contains 14 residues. CDR3 nucleotides: TGTGCCAGCAGCGATAGCGGGGGGTCCCGCGAGCAGTACTTC. Its translation: CASSDSGGSREQYF. Looking up the rest from reference TRBV7-9 and TRBJ2-7 gives the full variable domain: DTGVSQNPRHKITKRGQNVTFRCDPISEHNRLYWYRQTLGQGPEFLTYFQNEAQLEKSRLLSDRFSAERPKGSFSTLEIQRTEQGDSAMYLCASSDSGGSREQYFGPGTRLTVT.

This chain connects TRBV4-3 to TRBJ2-7, with a possible D match to TRBD1 (6 bases). Germline CDR1 is LGHNA and CDR2 is YSLEER. The V and J ends lost 0 bases and 6 bases respectively, with 18 bases between them. This CDR3 contains 16 residues. The CDR3 sequence is CASSQEWAQGPLEQYF. CDR3 bases: TGCGCCAGCAGCCAAGAATGGGCACAGGGACCCCTCGAGCAGTACTTC.

The sample holds a few counts of this clonotype. The gene calls are TRBV7-2 and TRBJ2-1; D gene ambiguous. The CDR3 runs to 16 residues. V shed 2 bases and J shed 6 bases, with 17 bases lying between them. Germline V gives CDR1 SGHTA, CDR2 FQGNSA. The CDR3 is CASSLNRAGRTNEQFF. CDR3 sequence (DNA): TGTGCCAGCAGCTTAAACCGGGCCGGTAGAACCAATGAGCAGTTCTTC.

The chain has TRBV6-2 or TRBV6-3 and TRBJ2-1, with 9 bases matching TRBD2. The ends lost 0 bases at V and 0 bases at J; junction bases unmatched: 15. Germline assignment: CDR1 MNHEY and CDR2 SVGEGT. There are 21 residues in the CDR3. CDR3 protein: CASSYSLQREVTRSSYNEQFF. The CDR3 nucleotides are TGTGCCAGCAGTTACTCCCTCCAGCGGGAGGTCACCCGGAGCTCCTACAATGAGCAGTTCTTC.

This clonotype showed up just a few times. This chain joins TRBV6-2 or TRBV6-3 and TRBJ2-1; 7 bases align to TRBD2. Germline values: CDR1 MNHEY, CDR2 SVGEGT. The junction had 4 bases not matched to a gene; V was cut back by 10 bases and J by 4 bases. CDR3 length: 12 amino acids. Here the CDR3 DNA reads TGTGCCACCGGAGCGGGGTACAATGAGCAGTTCTTC. Protein: CATGAGYNEQFF.

At least ten counts were recorded for this clonotype. The V call is TRBV7-2, the J call TRBJ2-7; D not certain. V was clipped by 8 bases and J by 3 bases, with 5 bases between them. Germline CDR1 reads SGHTA; CDR2 reads FQGNSA. The CDR3 sequence is 10 residues long. The CDR3 loop reads CASRDYEQYF. The CDR3 bases are TGTGCCAGCCGAGACTACGAGCAGTACTTC.